This T cell receptor (beta chain) was sequenced during a study of lymphopenia after photon versus proton radiotherapy. General study points: Proton therapy kept repertoires fairly stable, unlike photons, which gained effector/memory cells. Oligoclonal CD8+ Temra expansion after nadir drove photon patients' diversity drop. Larger post-nadir TCR diversity loss correlated inversely with survival in deceased patients.

This CDR3 has 14 amino acids. The V gene's germline CDR1 is SGHDT and CDR2 YYEEEE. Trimming left V 0 bases short and J 7 bases short, with 8 bases between. A remark on this clone: Antigen unknown. The sample has other DNA sequences that encode this CDR3 too.

Clones were read by immunoSEQ multiplex PCR, and TCRdb kept only the in-frame ones, dropping some. The repertoire consists of 60,000 or so clones, with roughly 86% occurring once and the leading ten covering roughly 2%. The specimen was peripheral blood, collected from a patient treated with photon-based radiotherapy. V is TRBV5-6 and J is TRBJ1-6, with D maybe TRBD1 (6 bases). This clonotype originated in a man in his forties or fifties with gastric cancer. The CDR3 DNA sequence: TGTGCCAGCAGCTTGGGACAGGCCAATTCACCCCTCCACTTT. It specifies CASSLGQANSPLHF.